This T cell receptor (beta chain) was retrieved from a study of blood T cell repertoires in COVID-19. As for the study in general: Donors in the United States, Italy and Spain gave samples during acute or convalescent COVID-19.

The data were produced by immunoSEQ multiplex PCR, yet TCRdb's version contains in-frame clones alone and is incomplete. The sample records fewer than 300,000 clones, about 91% being singletons. CDR3 length: 16 amino acids. Germline CDR1 reads MDHEN; CDR2 reads SYDVKM. J gave up 13 bases and V 7 bases, and 21 bases lay outside the gene matches. Sequencing was carried out using PBMCs or T cells enriched from blood (not recorded which). V gene TRBV28 combines with J gene TRBJ2-1; the match to TRBD2 covers 8 bases. The origin of this receptor is a woman aged 40 to 50 with acute COVID-19. The CDR3, as DNA: TGTGCCAGCACCTTCTGGGAGCGGGAGAAGATGGGTATACAGTTCTTC. This encodes CASTFWEREKMGIQFF.